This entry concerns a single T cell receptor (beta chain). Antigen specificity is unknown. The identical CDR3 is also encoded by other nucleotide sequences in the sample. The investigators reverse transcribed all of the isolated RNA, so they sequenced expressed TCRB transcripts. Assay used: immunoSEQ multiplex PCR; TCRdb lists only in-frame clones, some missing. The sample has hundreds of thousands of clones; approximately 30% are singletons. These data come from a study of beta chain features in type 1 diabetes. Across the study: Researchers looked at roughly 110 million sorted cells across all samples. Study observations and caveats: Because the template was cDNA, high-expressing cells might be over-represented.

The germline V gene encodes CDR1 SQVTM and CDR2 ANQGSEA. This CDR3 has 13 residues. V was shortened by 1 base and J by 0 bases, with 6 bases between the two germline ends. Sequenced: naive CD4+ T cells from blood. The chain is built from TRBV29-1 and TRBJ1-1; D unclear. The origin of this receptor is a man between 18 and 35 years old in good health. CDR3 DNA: TGCAGCGTTGAAGCCAGGATGAACACTGAAGCTTTCTTT. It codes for CSVEARMNTEAFF.